The rows below give T cell receptor beta chains drawn from one sample of a study of OX40 agonist ivuxolimab in advanced cancers. Sequenced by immunoSEQ multiplex PCR; TCRdb stores in-frame clones only, minus some. The sample yields about 77,000 clones, under 90% seen once. The sequencing here drew on CD4+ or CD8+ T cells sorted from blood, taken in a trial of the OX40 agonist ivuxolimab. The receptors stem from an adult with an advanced solid tumor such as melanoma, head and neck, liver or kidney cancer. CDR3s include the opening cysteine and the closing phenylalanine or tryptophan. D genes are given only for firm matches. Clone size is shown for a subset of rows, as once, few, many or a class of expanded clone.

DNA,CDR3,J,D,V,size
TGCAGTGCTGTCGGGGGTAGTGAGCAGTTCTTC,CSAVGGSEQFF,TRBJ2-1,-,TRBV20-1,-
TGTGCCAGCTCACCGGCAATGAGCTCGGATGGCTACACCTTC,CASSPAMSSDGYTF,TRBJ1-2,-,TRBV18,-
TGTGCAAGTCGCTTACATGCTCTAAATCCCCTGGACGGAGAGACCCAGTACTTC,CASRLHALNPLDGETQYF,TRBJ2-5,-,TRBV12-2,-
TGTGCCAGCAGTGGGCAAACGGGGGATACGCAGTATTTT,CASSGQTGDTQYF,TRBJ2-3,-,TRBV6-6,-
TGCAGCGTTGAAGATGGTTGGGGTTCCTACGAGCAGTACTTC,CSVEDGWGSYEQYF,TRBJ2-7,-,TRBV29-1,-
TGTGCCAGCAGGAAAACAGGCCTCTATGGCTACACCTTC,CASRKTGLYGYTF,TRBJ1-2,-,TRBV6-5,once
TGTGCCAGCAGTTACATCACAAGCTCCTATAATTCACCCCTCCACTTT,CASSYITSSYNSPLHF,TRBJ1-6,-,TRBV6-5,-
TGTGCCAGCAGGGTAATCAGGGGGCACTCCTACGAGCAGTACTTC,CASRVIRGHSYEQYF,TRBJ2-7,TRBD1,TRBV6-5,-
TGTGCCAGCAGTTCCCCGGGACAGGGGGCGCCCGGGGGGGGCTACACCTTC,CASSSPGQGAPGGGYTF,TRBJ1-2,TRBD1,TRBV5-4,-
TGTGCCCGGCCCGTGGGGGCGGGAGACACCGGGGAGCTGTTTTTT,CARPVGAGDTGELFF,TRBJ2-2,-,TRBV7-2,once
TGTGCCAGCAGCGTACAGACAGCTGGAAACACCATATATTTT,CASSVQTAGNTIYF,TRBJ1-3,-,TRBV7-9,-
TGTGCCTGGAGTGTTGGGGTAGGGGGCTACACCTTC,CAWSVGVGGYTF,TRBJ1-2,-,TRBV30,-
TGCGCCAGCAGCCAAGATAGTGGAGCTAGAGCTTTCTTT,CASSQDSGARAFF,TRBJ1-1,-,TRBV4-1,few
TGTGCCAGCAGCGGGATGTTGGCTGGCTACACCTTC,CASSGMLAGYTF,TRBJ1-2,-,TRBV7-2,-
TGTGCCAGCAGCTTGGTTTCCGGGAATTTTTTCATGGGCTACACCTTC,CASSLVSGNFFMGYTF,TRBJ1-2,-,TRBV5-5,-
TGTGCCAGTAGTCCCCTAGGGGGCGGAGGCACTGAAGCTTTCTTT,CASSPLGGGGTEAFF,TRBJ1-1,TRBD1,TRBV19,-
TGTGCCAGCAGTGAAGGAGCCAGGAATCAGCCCCAGCATTTT,CASSEGARNQPQHF,TRBJ1-5,-,TRBV2,-
TGTGCCAGCAGCAGCGACTATTTCCAAGAGACCCAGTACTTC,CASSSDYFQETQYF,TRBJ2-5,-,TRBV7-2,-
TGTGCCATCACCCCTCGGGAGGGGGAGACCCAGTACTTC,CAITPREGETQYF,TRBJ2-5,TRBD2,TRBV10-3,-
TGTGCCAGTAGTATATGGGTCGACAGGGTGAACACTGAAGCTTTCTTT,CASSIWVDRVNTEAFF,TRBJ1-1,TRBD1,TRBV19,-
TGTGCCAGCTGGCGGGACAGACAGAACACTGAAGCTTTCTTT,CASWRDRQNTEAFF,TRBJ1-1,TRBD1,TRBV7-8,-
TGTGCCAGTACGGACTCCCCCCGCGCCAAAAACATTCAGTACTTC,CASTDSPRAKNIQYF,TRBJ2-4,-,TRBV19,-
TGTGCCAGCAGTCTACTAATATCCGCTCGGCCCTACGAGCAGTACTTC,CASSLLISARPYEQYF,TRBJ2-7,-,TRBV11-1,-
TGTGCCAGCAGCCGACGGACGGGGGGGGACAATGAGCAGTTCTTC,CASSRRTGGDNEQFF,TRBJ2-1,TRBD2,TRBV7-8,-
TGTGCCAGCAGCTTAGCGGTAACAGGGTCCGGACGGAATGAGCAGTTCTTC,CASSLAVTGSGRNEQFF,TRBJ2-1,-,TRBV11-1,-
TGCGCCAGCAGGCACAGTTTTAACACTGAAGCTTTCTTT,CASRHSFNTEAFF,TRBJ1-1,-,TRBV5-1,few
TGTGCCAGCTCACCACAATGGGGGACAGGTTCCTCGAACACCGGGGAGCTGTTTTTT,CASSPQWGTGSSNTGELFF,TRBJ2-2,TRBD1,TRBV18,-
TGCGCCAGCAGCTTGGACGCCAGGATAGCGGGAGGGAAAACCGGGGAGCTGTTTTTT,CASSLDARIAGGKTGELFF,TRBJ2-2,TRBD2,TRBV5-1,-